The 8 T cell receptor beta chains in this list originate from one sample, sequenced in a study of T cell changes during pregnancy in multiple sclerosis. The data were produced by immunoSEQ multiplex PCR, yet TCRdb's version contains in-frame clones alone and is incomplete. This table has under 85,000 clones, 90% appearing once. Sample: peripheral blood, taken after pregnancy. These receptors all stem from a female donor in good health, enrolled as a control in a pregnancy study.

This clone was detected only a few times. The chain couples TRBV4-3 to TRBJ2-3; maybe TRBD1 (6 bases). V gave up 1 base and J gave up 2 bases, with 10 bases separating them. The CDR3 extends over 15 amino acids. CDR1 is LGHNA and CDR2 is YSLEER in the germline V gene. CDR3 sequence (DNA): TGCGCCAGCAGCCAAGGGACAGTCGACACAGATACGCAGTATTTT. This gives the protein CASSQGTVDTDTQYF.

The chain employs TRBV30 and TRBJ1-5; 7 bases agree with TRBD1. Germline V CDR1 and CDR2: GTSNPN, SVGIG (reference sequence). Unmatched junction bases numbered 7, after V lost 7 bases and J lost 1 base. This CDR3 region has 14 residues. DNA of the CDR3: TGTGCCTTCCGGGACAGAAGGAGCAATCAGCCCCAGCATTTT. It encodes CAFRDRRSNQPQHF.

The V call is TRBV7-2, the J call TRBJ2-7, with unresolved D. Germline CDR1 is SGHTA and CDR2 is FQGNSA. The CDR3 consists of 13 residues. Trimming pared 4 bases from V and 6 bases from J, leaving 13 bases between. The CDR3 protein is CASSSPVRSEQYF. In DNA, the CDR3 is TGTGCCAGCAGCTCCCCCGTCCGGAGCGAGCAGTACTTC. The variable domain in full, with the rest retrieved from reference TRBV7-2 and TRBJ2-7, is GAGVSQSPSNKVTEKGKDVELRCDPISGHTALYWYRQSLGQGLEFLIYFQGNSAPDKSGLPSDRFSAERTGGSVSTLTIQRTQQEDSAVYLCASSSPVRSEQYFGPGTRLTVT.

The V and J genes are TRBV5-4 and TRBJ1-6, with 12 bases fitting TRBD1. V lost 4 bases, J lost 6 bases, and 2 bases stayed unmatched. Germline CDR1 reads SGHNT; CDR2 reads YYREEE (reference sequence). This CDR3 has 15 amino acids. CDR3 bases: TGTGCCAGCAGCCGGGGACAGGGGGCTAATTCACCCCTCCACTTT. Translating gives CASSRGQGANSPLHF.

The rearrangement joins TRBV19 to TRBJ1-2; 10 bases agree with TRBD1. V trimming: 5 bases; J trimming: 2 bases; junction bases outside the gene matches: 2. Germline CDR1 reads LNHDA; CDR2 reads SQIVND (reference sequence). The CDR3 has 14 amino acids. This CDR3 reads CASSSGQGNYGYTF. The CDR3 DNA sequence: TGTGCCAGTAGTTCGGGACAGGGGAACTATGGCTACACCTTC.

This chain links TRBV27 with TRBJ1-5; D gene uncertain. This CDR3 region has 13 residues. V was pared by 3 bases and J by 3 bases, with 6 bases between. Looked up from germline, CDR1 is MNHEY and CDR2 is SMNVEV (reference sequence). CDR3 nucleotide sequence: TGTGCCAGCAGTTTCAGTTTCAATCAGCCCCAGCATTTT. Translating gives CASSFSFNQPQHF.

This chain joins TRBV7-9 and TRBJ2-7, with 7 bases fitting TRBD2. V gave up 1 base and J gave up 3 bases; unmatched junction bases: 6. CDR1 is SEHNR and CDR2 is FQNEAQ in the germline V gene (reference sequence). The CDR3 extends over 15 amino acids. In DNA, the CDR3 is TGTGCCAGCAGCTTAGATGGGGCGGGAGTCTACGAGCAGTACTTC. It is translated as CASSLDGAGVYEQYF.

This clone was seen just once. V gene TRBV4-3 combines with J gene TRBJ2-1; 13 nucleotides agree with TRBD2. This CDR3 has 16 residues. Germline V gives CDR1 LGHNA, CDR2 YSLEER. V gave up 2 bases and J gave up 2 bases; unmatched junction bases: 0. CDR3 in amino acids: CASSQTSGGAYNEQFF. The CDR3 region has the DNA TGCGCCAGCAGCCAAACTAGCGGGGGGGCCTACAATGAGCAGTTCTTC.